A single sample is the source of the 9 T cell receptor beta chains below, sequenced in a study of T-cell memory formation after mild COVID-19. Each CDR3 protein is one row after TCRdb ran MiXCR on the 5' RACE reads. The table includes fewer than 700,000 distinct CDR3 sequences, roughly 17% detected once. Material: PBMCs or a T cell subset sorted from them (not recorded which). Source of these receptors: an adult woman who had mild COVID-19 (a few samples of this study predate the infection). Cell type and time point are not known.

This clonotype came up a few times. The J gene is TRBJ2-1, the V gene TRBV2, with 9 nucleotides matching TRBD1. Per the germline V gene, CDR1 is SNHLY and CDR2 is FYNNEI. V lost 6 bases, J lost 6 bases, and 9 bases stayed unmatched. This CDR3 has 15 amino acids. The CDR3 sequence is CASSQTGQGFNEQFF. The CDR3 nucleotides read TGTGCCAGCAGCCAAACGGGACAGGGCTTCAATGAGCAGTTCTTC. Filled out from reference TRBV2 and TRBJ2-1, the complete variable domain reads EPEVTQTPSHQVTQMGQEVILRCVPISNHLYFYWYRQILGQKVEFLVSFYNNEISEKSEIFDDQFSVERPDGSNFTLKIRSTKLEDSAMYFCASSQTGQGFNEQFFGPGTRLTVL.

The V call is TRBV4-1, the J call TRBJ2-1; TRBD2 might be the D (5 bases). Trimming stripped 8 bases from V and 4 bases from J, with 12 bases between. The CDR3 contains 13 residues. Germline V CDR1 and CDR2: MGHRA, YSYEKL. CDR3 region: CASARSGYNEQFF. CDR3 DNA sequence: TGCGCCAGCGCACGGAGCGGTTACAATGAGCAGTTCTTC.

This clonotype has just a few counts. The gene calls are TRBV6-2 or TRBV6-3 and TRBJ2-1, with 8 bases identical to TRBD1. V was pared by 5 bases and J by 2 bases, with 2 bases of the junction left unmatched. CDR1 and CDR2 (germline): MNHEY, SVGEGT. This CDR3 contains 14 residues. The CDR3 DNA follows: TGTGCCAGCAGTACGGGACAGGCCTACAATGAGCAGTTCTTC. Its translation: CASSTGQAYNEQFF.

The chain employs TRBV7-6 and TRBJ1-2, with D possibly being TRBD1 (6 bases). Per the germline V gene, CDR1 is SGHVS and CDR2 is FNYEAQ. The CDR3 is made up of 16 amino acids. Trimming took 4 bases from V and 2 from J, leaving 17 bases between them. Here the CDR3 reads CASSSWGTGTNYGYTF. CDR3 DNA sequence: TGTGCCAGCAGCTCTTGGGGAACAGGGACCAACTATGGCTACACCTTC. Supplemented by reference TRBV7-6 and TRBJ1-2, the full variable domain reads GAGVSQSPRYKVTKRGQDVALRCDPISGHVSLYWYRQALGQGPEFLTYFNYEAQQDKSGLPNDRFSAERPEGSISTLTIQRTEQRDSAMYRCASSSWGTGTNYGYTFGSGTRLTVV.

CDR3 sequence (DNA): TGTGCCTGGGCAGGGGACCCAGGGACCCAGTACTTC. This codes for CAWAGDPGTQYF. V and J are TRBV30 and TRBJ2-5; D perhaps matches TRBD1 (6 bases). V lost 5 bases, J lost 7 bases, and 14 bases lay in between. The CDR3 loop spans 12 amino acids. Germline V gives CDR1 GTSNPN, CDR2 SVGIG (reference sequence).

The gene calls are TRBV5-4 and TRBJ2-2, with 13 nucleotides matching TRBD2. CDR1 and CDR2 (germline): SGHNT, YYREEE (reference sequence). Losses at the gene ends were 2 bases for V and 6 bases for J; bases not matched to a gene: 1. The CDR3 has 15 residues. The CDR3 bases are TGTGCCAGCAGCTTCGGGACTAGCGGGGCCGGGGAGCTGTTTTTT. Its protein is CASSFGTSGAGELFF.

The chain recombines TRBV5-1 with TRBJ2-3; D uncertain. Trimming pared 4 bases from V and 4 bases from J, leaving 10 bases between. Germline values: CDR1 SGHRS, CDR2 YFSETQ. The CDR3 consists of 13 residues. CDR3 nucleotides: TGCGCCAGCAGCGACCATCTCCCAGATACGCAGTATTTT. It is translated as CASSDHLPDTQYF. Full variable domain (remainder filled in from reference TRBV5-1 and TRBJ2-3): KAGVTQTPRYLIKTRGQQVTLSCSPISGHRSVSWYQQTPGQGLQFLFEYFSETQRNKGNFPGRFSGRQFSNSRSEMNVSTLELGDSALYLCASSDHLPDTQYFGPGTRLTVL.

This clonotype was seen only a few times. The gene calls are TRBV27 and TRBJ1-2, with a weak D call TRBD1 (6 bases). Trimming removed 8 bases from V and 2 bases from J, with 12 bases in between. Germline CDR1 MNHEY, CDR2 SMNVEV (reference sequence). The CDR3 contains 13 residues. The CDR3 bases are TGTGCCAGCGGAACAGGGTTGAACTATGGCTACACCTTC. It is translated as CASGTGLNYGYTF.

This clonotype occurred a few times. The rearrangement links TRBV6-5 to TRBJ2-6; D not certain. Trimming pared 8 bases from V and 0 bases from J, leaving 14 bases between. The CDR3 has 16 amino acids. Per the germline V gene, CDR1 is MNHEY and CDR2 is SVGAGI. CDR3 DNA: TGTGCCAGCCGGACCGAAGGTAGCTCTGGGGCCAACGTCCTGACTTTC. It codes for CASRTEGSSGANVLTF.